These 18 T cell receptor beta chains share one sample of origin, sequenced in a study of regulatory T cells in long-lasting Graves disease. Building of the TCR beta libraries involved iRepertoire HTBI primers and Arm-PCR of CDR3 regions. Via MiXCR, TCRdb re-called the multiplex PCR reads, giving one row per CDR3 protein. The sample has roughly 700,000 distinct CDR3 sequences, around 30% seen once; the top ten hold around 42%. The time point is: persistent/refractory GD, antithyroid drugs over 5 years with positive TRAb. PBMC-derived RNA was used for the TCR library. This specimen was peripheral blood mononuclear cells (PBMCs), taken when the disease was refractory, from a patient treated with antithyroid drugs. These receptors were taken from a female donor with Graves disease.

This chain uses TRBV20-1 with TRBJ2-2, with TRBD2 as a possible D gene (5 bases). The V and J ends lost 3 bases and 1 base respectively, with 9 bases between them. This CDR3 region has 14 residues. Germline V gene sequence: CDR1 DFQATT, CDR2 SNEGSKA (reference sequence). CDR3 bases: TGCAGTGCTAGTCAACTAGAGAACACCGGGGAGCTGTTTTTT. It translates to CSASQLENTGELFF.

This clonotype turned up a few times. The chain has TRBV7-2 and TRBJ2-2; D is undetermined. Trimming removed 3 bases from V and 0 bases from J, with 5 bases in between. The CDR3 spans 14 residues. Germline V gene sequence: CDR1 SGHTA, CDR2 FQGNSA. In DNA form, the CDR3 reads TGTGCCAGCAGCTTCCTTACGAACACCGGGGAGCTGTTTTTT. It specifies CASSFLTNTGELFF.

The chain uses TRBV12-3 or TRBV12-4 and TRBJ2-7; D call uncertain. This CDR3 has 15 amino acids. V lost 3 bases to trimming and J lost 3 bases, with 15 bases between them. CDR3 coding DNA: TGTGCCAGCAGTTTGTCCGGCGGTAGTTTCTACGAGCAGTACTTC. Protein sequence: CASSLSGGSFYEQYF.

This clonotype was found once. This sequence joins TRBV27 and TRBJ2-7, with 9 bases identical to TRBD2. After removal of 5 bases from V and 4 bases from J, the junction contained 15 bases not matched to a gene. Per germline, CDR1 MNHEY and CDR2 SMNVEV (reference sequence). The CDR3 runs 17 residues. The CDR3 protein is CASSPLRVAGEVYEQYF. The CDR3 region has the DNA TGTGCCAGCAGTCCACTGAGGGTAGCGGGAGAAGTATACGAGCAGTACTTC.

The chain employs TRBV20-1 and TRBJ2-5; D might be TRBD1 (6 bases). The germline V gene encodes CDR1 DFQATT and CDR2 SNEGSKA (reference sequence). There are 13 residues in the CDR3. Trimming cost V 6 bases and J 5 bases, with 16 bases left between them. The CDR3 nucleotides read TGCAGTGCGCCCCAGGGGCTAGGGGAGACCCAGTACTTC. Its protein is CSAPQGLGETQYF.

This clonotype has more than one count but fewer than ten. V is TRBV9 and J is TRBJ1-3; D not resolved. The germline V gene has CDR1 SGDLS and CDR2 YYNGEE. This CDR3 comprises 14 residues. V was trimmed by 4 bases and J by 0 bases, leaving 8 bases between them. CDR3 region: CASSPTHSGNTIYF. Here the CDR3 DNA reads TGTGCCAGCAGCCCCACACACTCTGGAAACACCATATATTTT.

This clonotype was seen repeatedly, ten times or more. The chain is built from TRBV12-3 or TRBV12-4 and TRBJ1-1; 8 bases match TRBD1. This CDR3 spans 14 amino acids. V gave up 7 bases and J gave up 4 bases; unmatched junction bases: 8. The CDR3 DNA reads TGTGCCAGCAACCTACAGGGGGGCGGCACTGAAGCTTTCTTT. Residues: CASNLQGGGTEAFF.

V usage is TRBV20-1 and J usage is TRBJ1-5; 8 positions agree with TRBD1. Germline V lookup: CDR1 DFQATT, CDR2 SNEGSKA (reference sequence). The CDR3 has 15 residues. The V gene end was trimmed by 3 bases and the J gene end by 0 bases; junction bases not matched to a gene: 4. CDR3 DNA: TGCAGTGCTAGGTTAACAGGGGGTAGCAATCAGCCCCAGCATTTT. As protein: CSARLTGGSNQPQHF.

This clonotype was observed a handful of times. The V call is TRBV6-5, the J call TRBJ1-2; unclear D gene. In germline, CDR1 is MNHEY, CDR2 SVGAGI. Deletions cut 0 bases from V and 5 bases from J, with 7 bases between. The CDR3 runs to 13 residues. The CDR3 DNA sequence: TGTGCCAGCAGTTACTCGACCGAATATGGCTACACCTTC. Its translation: CASSYSTEYGYTF.

There are many counts of this clonotype. The gene calls are TRBV12-3 or TRBV12-4 and TRBJ2-7; no clear D gene. This CDR3 is 11 amino acids long. V was pared by 2 bases and J by 5 bases, with 4 bases between. The CDR3 DNA reads TGTGCCAGCAGTTTATACGACGAGCAGTACTTC. This encodes CASSLYDEQYF.

There are a few counts of this clonotype. V is TRBV3-1 and J is TRBJ1-2; D perhaps matches TRBD1 (6 bases). V lost 0 bases and J 2 bases, leaving 10 bases between the germline ends. From germline, CDR1 is LGHDT and CDR2 YNNKEL (reference sequence). This CDR3 contains 15 residues. The CDR3 bases are TGTGCCAGCAGCCAAGAAAACAGGGCAAACTATGGCTACACCTTC. Translation: CASSQENRANYGYTF. Using reference TRBV3-1 and TRBJ1-2 for the parts outside the CDR3, the full variable domain is DTAVSQTPKYLVTQMGNDKSIKCEQNLGHDTMYWYKQDSKKFLKIMFSYNNKELIINETVPNRFSPKSPDKAHLNLHINSLELGDSAVYFCASSQENRANYGYTFGSGTRLTVV.

This chain links TRBV30 with TRBJ1-1; a weak D match, TRBD1 (5 bases). V dropped 2 bases and J dropped 3 bases, with 22 bases sitting between them. Germline V gives CDR1 GTSNPN, CDR2 SVGIG (reference sequence). The CDR3 is 17 residues long. The CDR3 bases are TGTGCCTGGAGTCCGGGGACTCCAAGTCTGAGGGACACTGAAGCTTTCTTT. It is translated as CAWSPGTPSLRDTEAFF.

In its sample, this clonotype was seen a few times. This sequence joins TRBV3-1 and TRBJ1-1; D is uncertain. V was pared by 3 bases and J by 3 bases, with 11 bases between. CDR1 is LGHDT, CDR2 YNNKEL, per germline (reference sequence). The CDR3 covers 14 residues. CDR3 bases: TGTGCCAGCAGCCATGGTGGGAGTTACACTGAAGCTTTCTTT. The encoded protein is CASSHGGSYTEAFF.

This clonotype came up many times. This chain links TRBV20-1 with TRBJ2-7; D call uncertain. CDR3 size: 12 residues. Trimming stripped 3 bases from V and 4 bases from J, with 10 bases between. CDR1 is DFQATT and CDR2 is SNEGSKA in the germline V gene (reference sequence). Written as DNA, the CDR3 is TGCAGTGCTAGGGAAAATGAGTACGAGCAGTACTTC. Translating gives CSARENEYEQYF.

V is TRBV10-3 and J is TRBJ2-5; no definite D call. The V and J ends lost 3 bases and 4 bases respectively, with 15 bases between them. The germline CDR1 and CDR2 sequences are ENHRY and SYGVKD. This CDR3 spans 15 amino acids. The CDR3 DNA reads TGTGCCATCAGTGAAGTTCGGGCCGCCGGAGAGACCCAGTACTTC. Translated, it gives CAISEVRAAGETQYF.

The rearrangement links TRBV6-1 to TRBJ2-7; 11 bases align to TRBD1. V gave up 6 bases and J gave up 1 base; unmatched junction bases: 5. The germline V gene encodes CDR1 MNHNS and CDR2 SASEGT. The CDR3 has 15 residues. The CDR3 coding sequence is TGTGCCAGCAGAAGGGACAGGGGGAAATCCTACGAGCAGTACTTC. Amino acids: CASRRDRGKSYEQYF.

This clonotype has more than one count but fewer than ten. This chain uses TRBV19 with TRBJ1-5; TRBD1 aligns across 7 bases. V lost 5 bases, J lost 2 bases, and 6 bases stayed unmatched. Germline-derived CDR1 and CDR2 are LNHDA and SQIVND (reference sequence). The CDR3 has 15 amino acids. As DNA, the CDR3 is TGTGCCAGTAGTTGGGACAGTCAACGCAATCAGCCCCAGCATTTT. This gives the protein CASSWDSQRNQPQHF.

This clonotype was detected a few times. This sequence joins TRBV30 and TRBJ1-1; D uncertain. CDR3 length: 12 residues. Between the trimmed V and J ends, which lost 6 bases and 5 bases, there was a span of 13 bases. From germline, CDR1 is GTSNPN and CDR2 SVGIG (reference sequence). The CDR3 DNA follows: TGTGCCTGCCTCGGGGTAAGGACTGAAGCTTTCTTT. Protein sequence: CACLGVRTEAFF. The entire variable domain, with the rest obtained from reference TRBV30 and TRBJ1-1, is as follows: SQTIHQWPATLVQPVGSPLSLECTVEGTSNPNLYWYRQAAGRGLQLLFYSVGIGQISSEVPQNLSASRPQDRQFILSSKKLLLSDSGFYLCACLGVRTEAFFGQGTRLTVV.